The 18 T cell receptor beta chains below all came from one sample that was sequenced in a study of blood T cell repertoires in COVID-19. Produced via immunoSEQ multiplex PCR; TCRdb's table is partial and in-frame only. The top ten hold roughly 1.6% of the sample, which has 400,000 or so clones, around 89% seen once. The sample was peripheral blood. All receptors derive from a woman in her forties with COVID-19, enrolled during active disease.

CDR3 residues: CASSQQGSSYNEQFF. In nucleotides, the CDR3 is TGTGCCAGCAGCCAACAGGGAAGTTCCTACAATGAGCAGTTCTTC. The chain joins TRBV7-3 to TRBJ2-1; maybe TRBD1 (6 bases). The CDR3 totals 15 residues. V was clipped by 5 bases and J by 1 base, with 12 bases between them. CDR1 and CDR2 from the germline V gene are SGHTA and FQGTGA.

In the case of this clone: The sample contains more than one DNA sequence encoding this CDR3. The chain is built from TRBV9 and TRBJ2-7, with D perhaps matching TRBD2 (6 bases). Between the trimmed V and J ends, which lost 4 bases and 6 bases, there was a span of 11 bases. Germline assignment: CDR1 SGDLS and CDR2 YYNGEE. The CDR3 has 12 amino acids. The CDR3 sequence: CASSPLGGEQYF. Written as DNA, the CDR3 is TGTGCCAGCAGCCCCTTGGGGGGCGAGCAGTACTTC.

The V call is TRBV6-2 or TRBV6-3, the J call TRBJ2-1; no clear D gene. Germline V gene data show CDR1 as MNHEY and CDR2 as SVGEGT. V shed 2 bases and J shed 1 base, with 6 bases lying between them. The CDR3 contains 14 residues. CDR3 nucleotides: TGTGCCAGCAGTTACAGCTATTCCTACAATGAGCAGTTCTTC. This translates into CASSYSYSYNEQFF.

Points on this clone: A read error is possible here, since a much larger clone lies one base away. At the DNA level, this CDR3 is encoded by other sequences in the same sample as well. The J gene is TRBJ1-1, the V gene TRBV5-1; a weak D match, TRBD1 (6 bases). Per the germline V gene, CDR1 is SGHRS and CDR2 is YFSETQ. The CDR3 runs to 13 residues. With 2 bases removed from V and 1 base from J, the gap between germline ends came to 6 bases. CDR3 in DNA: TGCGCCAGCAGCTTACAGGGGAACACTGAAGCTTTCTTT. As protein: CASSLQGNTEAFF.

This clone came up a few times. This chain uses TRBV7-5 with TRBJ2-2; the table gives TRBD2 as D, unverified against the DNA. TRBV7-5 constitutes a pseudogene. The CDR3 length is 19 residues. CDR3 loop: CARSLVGGGGRVPLGELFF. CDR3 bases: TGTGCCAGAAGCTTAGTAGGGGGTGGTGGGAGGGTCCCCTTAGGGGAGCTGTTTTTT.

The chain links TRBV5-1 to TRBJ2-3; tentatively, D is TRBD1 (5 bases). The V and J ends lost 4 bases and 6 bases respectively, with 18 bases between them. The CDR3 totals 15 residues. CDR1 is SGHRS, CDR2 YFSETQ, per germline. This chain's CDR3 is CASSSILQGMDTQYF. In nucleotides, the CDR3 is TGCGCCAGCAGCAGTATTTTGCAGGGCATGGATACGCAGTATTTT.

The rearrangement uses TRBV19 and TRBJ1-5; no definite D call. Germline V gene sequence: CDR1 LNHDA, CDR2 SQIVND (reference sequence). This CDR3 has 15 residues. Trimming stripped 3 bases from V and 0 bases from J, with 9 bases between. CDR3 protein: CASSIDNYSNQPQHF. CDR3 nucleotides: TGTGCCAGTAGTATCGACAATTATAGCAATCAGCCCCAGCATTTT.

The chain employs TRBV5-1 and TRBJ1-6, with a tentative D call TRBD1 (6 bases). This CDR3 contains 16 residues. CDR1 is SGHRS, CDR2 YFSETQ, per germline. The V gene lost 1 base and the J gene lost 7 bases, with 15 bases spanning the gap. CDR3 in amino acids: CASSLSLGATNSPLHF. The CDR3 DNA reads TGCGCCAGCAGCTTGTCTCTGGGGGCGACGAATTCACCCCTCCACTTT.

J is TRBJ2-1 and V is TRBV27, with D uncertain. Trimming shortened V by 2 bases and J by 0 bases, and 8 bases separated the two germline ends. This CDR3 has 15 amino acids. In germline, CDR1 is MNHEY, CDR2 SMNVEV (reference sequence). CDR3 bases: TGTGCCAGCAGTTTAGAAGATAGCTCCTACAATGAGCAGTTCTTC. Amino acid sequence: CASSLEDSSYNEQFF.

V is TRBV6-5 and J is TRBJ1-2, with TRBD1 identical over 7 bases. In germline, CDR1 is MNHEY, CDR2 SVGAGI. The CDR3 loop spans 14 amino acids. V shed 6 bases and J 4 bases; nucleotides not matched to a gene: 8. The CDR3: CASSPSDRAYGYTF. CDR3 in DNA: TGTGCCAGCAGCCCATCTGACAGGGCCTATGGCTACACCTTC.

In its sample, this clone was seen many times. One end of the junction is discordant with germline, which a read error may explain. In the same sample, other DNA sequences code for this CDR3. The genes are TRBV7-9 and TRBJ1-3; no reliable D call. CDR3 size: 13 residues. Germline-derived CDR1 and CDR2 are SEHNR and FQNEAQ (reference sequence). The CDR3 coding sequence is TGTGCCAGCAGCTTAGATTCTGGAGACACCATATATTTT. It specifies CASSLDSGDTIYF.

The V call is TRBV10-3, the J call TRBJ1-1, with D possibly TRBD1 on 6 matching bases. The CDR3 runs to 13 residues. Germline lookup yields CDR1 ENHRY and CDR2 SYGVKD. Trimming took off 10 bases at V and 5 bases at J, with 17 bases between the two ends. CDR3 in DNA: TGTGCCACCACCGGGGAGGGGGAAACTGAAGCTTTCTTT. This codes for CATTGEGETEAFF.

Only one count was recorded for this clone. The rearrangement joins TRBV18 to TRBJ1-2; D is ambiguous. Germline-derived CDR1 and CDR2 are KGHSH and LQKENI. This CDR3 contains 13 residues. The ends were cut back, 1 base at V and 6 bases at J, with 9 bases in the middle. For the CDR3, the DNA is TGTGCCAGCTCACCACGGAGGGAAGATGGCTACACCTTC. Translating gives CASSPRREDGYTF.

The rearrangement uses TRBV7-2 and TRBJ2-2, with 8 bases fitting TRBD1. The CDR3 loop spans 16 amino acids. CDR1 is SGHTA and CDR2 is FQGNSA in the germline V gene. V lost 1 base and J lost 4; bases outside the gene matches: 5. Written as DNA, the CDR3 is TGTGCCAGCAGCTTAGTGGCAGGGGGCGCCACCGGGGAGCTGTTTTTT. The encoded protein is CASSLVAGGATGELFF.

The chain joins TRBV27 to TRBJ1-2, with 8 bases aligning to TRBD1. Germline V gene lookup returns CDR1 MNHEY and CDR2 SMNVEV (reference sequence). The J segment lost 6 bases and the V segment lost 2 bases, leaving 2 bases of the junction unmatched. The CDR3 sequence is 13 residues long. The CDR3 DNA is TGTGCCAGCAGTTTAAGGACAGGGCATGGCTACACCTTC. It translates to CASSLRTGHGYTF.

The chain couples TRBV7-9 to TRBJ1-3; no firm D call. The germline CDR1 and CDR2 sequences are SEHNR and FQNEAQ (reference sequence). Trimming shortened V by 5 bases and J by 0 bases, and 8 bases separated the two germline ends. This CDR3 has 14 residues. CDR3 loop: CASSPPGSGNTIYF. Here the CDR3 DNA reads TGTGCCAGCAGCCCCCCAGGCTCTGGAAACACCATATATTTT.

Notes on this clone: One end of the junction fails to match germline, which may point to a read error. The genes are TRBV15 and TRBJ1-5; 12 nucleotides align to TRBD1. The CDR3 contains 16 residues. From germline, CDR1 is LNHNV and CDR2 YYDKDF (reference sequence). The CDR3 here is CATSRYGTGGNQPQHF. As DNA, the CDR3 is TGTGCCACCAGCAGATACGGGACAGGGGGCAACCAGCCCCAGCATTTT.

This chain uses TRBV29-1 with TRBJ1-5; TRBD1 matches at 7 bases. This CDR3 contains 13 residues. V lost 2 bases, J lost 2 bases, and 0 bases stayed unmatched. Germline V gene lookup returns CDR1 SQVTM and CDR2 ANQGSEA. CDR3 amino acids: CSVETGGNQPQHF. CDR3 bases: TGCAGCGTTGAAACAGGGGGCAATCAGCCCCAGCATTTT. Combining the CDR3 with reference TRBV29-1 and TRBJ1-5 gives the whole variable domain SAVISQKPSRDICQRGTSLTIQCQVDSQVTMMFWYRQQPGQSLTLIATANQGSEATYESGFVIDKFPISRPNLTFSTLTVSNMSPEDSSIYLCSVETGGNQPQHFGDGTRLSIL.